The entry below gives a single T cell receptor beta chain sequence along with its context. What it binds is unknown. PCR primers comprised 60 Vbeta and 13 Jbeta primers. Assay used: immunoSEQ multiplex PCR; TCRdb lists only in-frame clones, some missing. This sample yields roughly 230,000 clones, of which about three quarters are seen a single time; about 0.47% belongs to the top ten. Unrecorded immune exposure was likely among donors, who were nominally healthy when sampled. The data were taken from a study of cytomegalovirus exposure and HLA in healthy donors. At the level of the study: Researchers previously reported finding 90 million to 120 million unique TCR beta sequences from about 179 million T cells. Membership in the Caucasian-associated ancestry cluster was found for about four fifths of about 430 genotyped donors.

The study, taken as a whole, reports: A missense DCLRE1C variant was associated with V- and J-gene trimming of TCR beta chains in a later analysis, and an independent cohort replicated the association.

V dropped 7 bases and J dropped 0 bases, with 12 bases sitting between them. CDR3 length equals 14 residues. Germline assignment: CDR1 LNHDA and CDR2 SQIVND (reference sequence). The clonotype originates from a boy between 10 and 17 years old in good health and CMV-seronegative. The source material was PBMCs. The chain joins TRBV19 to TRBJ1-1; D is perhaps TRBD1 (6 bases). The CDR3 reads CASTLGQMNTEAFF. The CDR3 nucleotides are TGTGCCAGTACCCTTGGACAGATGAACACTGAAGCTTTCTTT.